This T cell receptor beta chain was captured by sequencing in a study of Ad26.COV2.S vaccination and SARS-CoV-2 variants. Study-wide background: Sample donor was a member of the COV1001 Ad26.COV2.S trial arm. Ad26.COV2.S shots went into the muscle once or twice, 56 days apart. Study-level results: Placebo recipients and vaccine recipients were similar in non-spike TCR breadth. After vaccination, reports described spike-specific CD8+ and CD4+ T cell responses as showing substantial breadth.

TCRdb keeps only in-frame clones here, not all; method: immunoSEQ multiplex PCR. The data hold around 270,000 clones, with roughly 87% observed a single time. The treatment here: roughly 18 received Ad26.COV2.S at low or high dose, single or two shots; about 5 received placebo; per-sample allocation not given. The study sampled participants on day 63 after the first vaccine or placebo injection. Germline V CDR1 and CDR2: SGHTA, FQGNSA. The CDR3 runs 17 residues. J lost 0 bases, V lost 3 bases, and 5 bases had no gene match. The sample holds one count of this clone. The antigen is unknown. This TCR was recovered from a person between 18 and 65 years old who received the Ad26.COV2.S COVID-19 vaccine or a placebo. Sequenced material: peripheral blood, taken in a trial of Ad26.COV2.S vaccine versus placebo. J is TRBJ2-3 and V is TRBV7-2, with 11 bases lining up with TRBD2. As DNA, the CDR3 is TGTGCCAGCAGCTTGGGGCTAGCGGGGGGTAGCACAGATACGCAGTATTTT. Protein product: CASSLGLAGGSTDTQYF.